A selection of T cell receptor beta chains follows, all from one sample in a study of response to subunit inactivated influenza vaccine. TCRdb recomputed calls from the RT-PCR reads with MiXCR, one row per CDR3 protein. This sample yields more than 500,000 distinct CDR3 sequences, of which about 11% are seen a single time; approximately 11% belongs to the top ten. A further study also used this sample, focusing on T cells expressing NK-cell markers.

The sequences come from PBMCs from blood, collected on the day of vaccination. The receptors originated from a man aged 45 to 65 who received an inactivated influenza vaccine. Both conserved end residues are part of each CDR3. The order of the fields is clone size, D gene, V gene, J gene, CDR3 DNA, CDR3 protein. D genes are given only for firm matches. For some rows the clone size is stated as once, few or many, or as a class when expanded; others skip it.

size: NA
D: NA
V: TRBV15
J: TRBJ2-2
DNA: TGTGCCACCAGCAGTGTCACGTTGGATTCCGGGGAGCTGTTTTTT
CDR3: CATSSVTLDSGELFF

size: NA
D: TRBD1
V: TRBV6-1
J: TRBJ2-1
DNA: TGTGCCAGCAGTCAGGACAGGGTGGATGAGCAGTTCTTC
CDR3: CASSQDRVDEQFF

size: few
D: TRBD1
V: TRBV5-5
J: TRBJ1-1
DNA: TGTGCCAGCAGCTTGGGGCTGGGACAGGGCTTCACTGAAGCTTTCTTT
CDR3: CASSLGLGQGFTEAFF

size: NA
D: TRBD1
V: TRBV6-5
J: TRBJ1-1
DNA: TGTGCCAGCAGCTACGGGACAGTGGAGAAAGCTTTCTTT
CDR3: CASSYGTVEKAFF

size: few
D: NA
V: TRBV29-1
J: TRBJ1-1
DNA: TGCAGCGGGGAGGAGGGCTTGAACACTGAAGCTTTCTTT
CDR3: CSGEEGLNTEAFF

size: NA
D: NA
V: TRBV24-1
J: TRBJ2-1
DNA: TGTGCCACCAGTGAGCGTACGGATGAGCAGTTCTTC
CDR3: CATSERTDEQFF

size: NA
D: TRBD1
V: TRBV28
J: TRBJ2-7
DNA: TGTGCCAGCAGCCATGACCGGGACAGGAGAACCTACGAGCAGTACTTC
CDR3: CASSHDRDRRTYEQYF

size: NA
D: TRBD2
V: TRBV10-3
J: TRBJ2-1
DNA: TGTGCCATCACTAGCGGGAACTCCTACAATGAGCAGTTCTTC
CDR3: CAITSGNSYNEQFF

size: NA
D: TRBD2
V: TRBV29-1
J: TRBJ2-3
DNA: TGCAGCGTTGAAACCTGGACTAGAATCGGAGATACGCAGTATTTT
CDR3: CSVETWTRIGDTQYF

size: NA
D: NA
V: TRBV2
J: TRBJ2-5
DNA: TGTGCCAGCAAATTACCAGGGCAAGAGACCCAGTACTTC
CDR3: CASKLPGQETQYF

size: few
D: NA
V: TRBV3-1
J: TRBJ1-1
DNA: TGTGCCAGCAGCGCTAGTCCGGCGGGCACTGAAGCTTTCTTT
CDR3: CASSASPAGTEAFF

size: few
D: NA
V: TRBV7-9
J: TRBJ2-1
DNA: TGTGCCAGCAGCCCTATGGGTCGCAGATACAATGAGCAGTTCTTC
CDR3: CASSPMGRRYNEQFF

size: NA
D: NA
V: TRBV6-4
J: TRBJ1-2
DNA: TGTGCCAGCAGTGACTCGACAGCGGCGGGACTATTAGGGTATGGCTACACCTTC
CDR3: CASSDSTAAGLLGYGYTF